This T cell receptor beta chain was sequenced for a study of cytomegalovirus exposure and HLA in healthy donors. Study outcomes and limitations: Per a prior analysis, the majority of TCR beta V segments were productive roughly 90% or roughly 30% of the time. Fewer N-insertions than the roughly 670-donor mean were reportedly shown by an Asian-associated ancestry cluster in a later analysis.

Use of 60 Vbeta and 13 Jbeta primers characterized the PCR. The assay was immunoSEQ multiplex PCR, and TCRdb's table has in-frame clones only and misses some. The sample shows some 150,000 clones, roughly 73% of them seen only once. On this clone itself: Its antigen remains unknown.

The CDR3 is made up of 16 amino acids. CDR1 and CDR2 (germline): SGHDT, YYEEEE. V shed 3 bases and J shed 5 bases, with 15 bases lying between them. The specimen was PBMCs. The clonotype comes from a female donor in good health and CMV-seronegative. The chain has TRBV5-6 and TRBJ1-6, with D unresolved. DNA of the CDR3: TGTGCCAGCAGCTGGGTCGAGGGCCAGAATAATTCACCCCTCCACTTT. It is translated as CASSWVEGQNNSPLHF.